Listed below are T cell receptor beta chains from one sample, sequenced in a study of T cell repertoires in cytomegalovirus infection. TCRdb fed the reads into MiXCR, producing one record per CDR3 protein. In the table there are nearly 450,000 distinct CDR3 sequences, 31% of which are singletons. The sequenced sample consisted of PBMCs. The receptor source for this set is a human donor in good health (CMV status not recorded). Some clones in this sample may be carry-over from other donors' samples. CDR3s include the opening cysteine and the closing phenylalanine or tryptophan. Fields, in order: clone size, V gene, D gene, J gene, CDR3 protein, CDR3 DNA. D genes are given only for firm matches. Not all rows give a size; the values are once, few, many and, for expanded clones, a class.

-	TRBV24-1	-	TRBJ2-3	CATSAGREIDTQYF	TGTGCCACCAGTGCCGGCAGGGAGATAGATACGCAGTATTTT
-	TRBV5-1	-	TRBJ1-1	CASSLSGNMNTEAFF	TGCGCCAGCAGCTTGTCCGGGAATATGAACACTGAAGCTTTCTTT
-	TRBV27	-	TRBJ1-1	CASSFLGKNTEAFF	TGTGCCAGCAGTTTTCTAGGGAAGAACACTGAAGCTTTCTTT
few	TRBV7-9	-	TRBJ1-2	CASSLSSIANYGYTF	TGTGCCAGCAGCTTAAGCTCTATCGCTAACTATGGCTACACCTTC
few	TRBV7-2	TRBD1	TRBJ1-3	CASSSRQGISPDTIYF	TGTGCCAGCAGCTCACGACAGGGAATTTCGCCGGACACCATATATTTT
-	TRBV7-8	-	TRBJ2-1	CASRASTSYNEQFF	TGTGCCAGCAGAGCTTCGACCTCCTACAATGAGCAGTTCTTC
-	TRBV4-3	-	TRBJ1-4	CASSQDRGSGKLFF	TGCGCCAGCAGCCAAGATCGAGGGTCCGGAAAACTGTTTTTT
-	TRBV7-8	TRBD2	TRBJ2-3	CASSLVTGGRATDTQYF	TGTGCCAGCAGCTTAGTCACGGGGGGACGGGCCACAGATACGCAGTATTTT
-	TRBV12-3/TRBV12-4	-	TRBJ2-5	CASSLIAGASETQYF	TGTGCCAGCAGTTTAATCGCAGGGGCTTCAGAGACCCAGTACTTC
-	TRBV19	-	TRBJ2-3	CASSRGYGPDTQYF	TGTGCCAGTAGTAGGGGATACGGGCCAGATACGCAGTATTTT
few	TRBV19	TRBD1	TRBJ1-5	CASTPGTAKLYSNQPQHF	TGTGCCAGTACCCCCGGGACAGCCAAACTATATAGCAATCAGCCCCAGCATTTT
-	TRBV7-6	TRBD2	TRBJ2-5	CASSRRVAGPQETQYF	TGTGCCAGCAGCCGCAGGGTAGCGGGACCACAAGAGACCCAGTACTTC
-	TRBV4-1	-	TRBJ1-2	CASSQPPSLYGYTF	TGCGCCAGCAGCCAACCTCCCAGCCTCTATGGCTACACCTTC
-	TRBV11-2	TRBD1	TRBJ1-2	CAGSLGQGGYGYTF	TGTGCCGGCAGCTTAGGACAGGGAGGGTATGGCTACACCTTC
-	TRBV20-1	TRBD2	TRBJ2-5	CSARDPGTSEETQYF	TGCAGTGCTAGAGACCCGGGGACTAGCGAAGAGACCCAGTACTTC
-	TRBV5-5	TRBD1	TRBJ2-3	CASSLWGQVTDTQYF	TGTGCCAGCAGCTTGTGGGGACAGGTCACAGATACGCAGTATTTT
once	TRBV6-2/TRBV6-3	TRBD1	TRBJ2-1	CASSEQGASYNEQFF	TGTGCCAGCAGTGAACAGGGGGCGTCCTACAATGAGCAGTTCTTC
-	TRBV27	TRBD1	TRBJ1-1	CASSLLAGGYTEAFF	TGTGCCAGCAGTTTATTGGCAGGGGGTTACACTGAAGCTTTCTTT
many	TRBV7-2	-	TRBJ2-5	CASSLLTKETQYF	TGTGCCAGCAGCTTGCTAACTAAAGAGACCCAGTACTTC
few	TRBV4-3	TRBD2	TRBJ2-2	CASSQDRGSRGGLGGELFF	TGCGCCAGCAGCCAAGATCGTGGGTCGCGGGGGGGCCTCGGCGGGGAGCTGTTTTTT
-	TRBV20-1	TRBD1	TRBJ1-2	CSARDNRGHRNGYTF	TGCAGTGCTAGAGATAACAGGGGGCATAGAAATGGCTACACCTTC
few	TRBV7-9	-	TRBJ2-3	CASSLETFTDTQYF	TGTGCCAGCAGCTTAGAGACCTTCACAGATACGCAGTATTTT
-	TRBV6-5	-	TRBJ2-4	CASSQAKAKNIQYF	TGTGCCAGCAGCCAGGCAAAAGCCAAAAACATTCAGTACTTC
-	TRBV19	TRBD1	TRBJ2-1	CASSMGTGGAYNEQFF	TGTGCCAGTAGTATGGGGACAGGGGGCGCGTACAATGAGCAGTTCTTC